This T cell receptor beta chain stems from a study of tumor-infiltrating lymphocytes in primary liver carcinoma. The approximately 17-32 mg bulk tissue piece was not sorted before simultaneous RNA and DNA extraction. Remarks on this clonotype: Its antigen is not identified.

Synthesis of TCR beta cDNA was carried out from 500 ng total RNA with a constant-region primer. What produced the TCR beta libraries was three nested multiplex PCR rounds using slightly modified ARM-PCR. TRBV1-TRBV30 forward and Cbeta reverse primers drove the first two roughly 10-cycle rounds. MiXCR, applied by TCRdb to the multiplex PCR reads, yields one record per CDR3 protein. This sample yields roughly 78,000 distinct CDR3 sequences, of which over 70% are seen a single time; roughly 15% belongs to the top ten. The V gene's germline CDR1 is MDHEN and CDR2 SYDVKM. The CDR3 consists of 18 residues. V dropped 4 bases and J dropped 1; count of bases not matched to a gene: 10. Broader study findings: Researchers report that only about 7-25% of top clones turned up in all five tumor regions. The study found tumor-adjacent and tumor-blood pairs overlapped less than tumor region pairs. Blood had a significantly lower top-250-clone fraction than tumors did (p = 0.039).

The V call is TRBV28, the J call TRBJ2-5, with TRBD2 identical over 12 bases. This TCR was sampled from a woman aged 60-75 years with primary liver carcinoma and hepatitis B virus infection. Sequenced material: liver tumor tissue from sampling region 4. Indicated subset: tumor region T4, right-lateral pole. The CDR3 loop reads CASSYGPLTSGGQETQYF. CDR3 sequence (DNA): TGTGCCAGCAGTTACGGCCCCCTGACTAGCGGGGGCCAAGAGACCCAGTACTTC.